This record looks at one TCR beta chain sequence and its context. The sample originates from a study of blood T cell repertoires in COVID-19. Study-wide context: From T cells, B-cell-depleted T cells, or PBMCs came the material, which was cDNA or gDNA.

The method was immunoSEQ multiplex PCR; TCRdb's version includes in-frame clones alone and lacks a portion of them. The sample has about 250,000 clones; approximately 89% are singletons. Trimming removed 0 bases at V and 6 bases at J, with 15 bases between. The V gene's germline CDR1 is LGHDT and CDR2 YNNKEL (reference sequence). The CDR3 runs to 16 residues. Seattle patient enrollment occurred during active infection, with longitudinal follow-up thereafter. The chain recombines TRBV3-1 (or the pseudogene TRBV3-2) with TRBJ1-5; D is uncertain. The material sequenced was peripheral blood. This receptor was obtained from a woman in her 30s with COVID-19, enrolled during active disease. Here the CDR3 DNA reads TGTGCCAGCAGCCAAGATCCGGGAAGTTTAAGTCAGCCCCAGCATTTT. It yields the protein CASSQDPGSLSQPQHF.